This TCR beta chain was sequenced in a study of T cell responses to AZD1222 COVID-19 vaccine. Study details: Second-dose recipients at about 4 or about 12 weeks were treated as one pooled group.

Libraries were prepared by immunoSEQ multiplex PCR; TCRdb keeps only in-frame clonotypes and omits some of them. This table holds over 95,000 clones, roughly 87% found once. With 0 bases removed from V and 3 bases from J, the gap between germline ends came to 8 bases. Germline-derived CDR1 and CDR2 are SGDLS and YYNGEE. CDR3 size: 14 residues. J is TRBJ2-3 and V is TRBV9; D gene unclear. The sequence was obtained from an adult in good health. The sample in question was peripheral blood, obtained on day 0 of AZD1222 vaccination. In DNA, the CDR3 is TGTGCCAGCAGCGTAGCGTCCCGTACAGATACGCAGTATTTT. Its protein is CASSVASRTDTQYF.